These 21 T cell receptor beta chains were all obtained from the same sample, sequenced in a study of identical twins. MiXCR, applied by TCRdb to the 5' RACE reads, yields one record per CDR3 protein. The sample has around 490,000 distinct CDR3 sequences, 14% seen once. The same sample was also used in a study of yellow fever vaccine responses in identical twins.

The sequenced sample was CD4+ T cells sorted from blood. The receptor source for this set is a woman aged 18-29 years in good health.

The gene calls are TRBV30 and TRBJ1-1, with D maybe TRBD1 (6 bases). Trimming removed 4 bases from V and 1 base from J, with 13 bases in between. In germline, CDR1 is GTSNPN, CDR2 SVGIG (reference sequence). This CDR3 has 14 residues. This CDR3 reads CAWTKGGENTEAFF. In DNA form, the CDR3 reads TGTGCCTGGACTAAGGGGGGGGAGAACACTGAAGCTTTCTTT.

This clonotype has ten or more counts. The chain uses TRBV12-3 or TRBV12-4 and TRBJ2-7, with 9 bases that match TRBD1. The CDR3 has 16 amino acids. With V trimmed by 6 bases and J by 3 bases, 12 bases remained unmatched. The CDR3 protein is CASSRNRGQKVYEQYF. As DNA, the CDR3 is TGTGCCAGCAGCCGAAACAGGGGGCAAAAGGTCTACGAGCAGTACTTC.

The V call is TRBV21-1, the J call TRBJ2-7; the DNA was not compared with TRBD1, the D call given in the table. TRBV21-1 is deemed a pseudogene. The CDR3 extends over 13 amino acids. In DNA form, the CDR3 reads TGTGCCAGCTGGGTTCAGGGAATCTACGAGCAGTACTTC. This gives the protein CASWVQGIYEQYF.

The rearrangement joins TRBV7-9 to TRBJ2-5; D ambiguous. V lost 4 bases and J 2 bases, leaving 17 bases between the germline ends. The germline gives CDR1 SEHNR, CDR2 FQNEAQ (reference sequence). The CDR3 totals 16 residues. In DNA form, the CDR3 reads TGTGCCAGCAGCTACGTTCCCCCCCCTTATCAAGAGACCCAGTACTTC. Translating gives CASSYVPPPYQETQYF.

V is TRBV6-1 and J is TRBJ1-2, with D tentatively TRBD1 (5 bases). The CDR3 is 13 residues long. With 7 bases removed from V and 8 bases from J, the gap between germline ends came to 17 bases. The germline V gene encodes CDR1 MNHNS and CDR2 SASEGT. The CDR3: CASKEAGSAGYTF. The CDR3 DNA reads as TGTGCCAGCAAAGAAGCAGGGTCCGCGGGCTACACCTTC.

V is TRBV20-1 and J is TRBJ1-6; 8 bases align to TRBD1. V was clipped by 0 bases and J by 8 bases; unmatched bases: 6. Germline assignment: CDR1 DFQATT and CDR2 SNEGSKA (reference sequence). The CDR3 is 15 amino acids. In DNA form, the CDR3 reads TGCAGTGCTAGAGATCACAGGGGGATTGATTCACCCCTCCACTTT. Its protein is CSARDHRGIDSPLHF.

The chain uses TRBV6-2 or TRBV6-3 and TRBJ2-1, with TRBD2 matching over 9 bases. The V gene end was trimmed by 0 bases and the J gene end by 8 bases; junction bases not matched to a gene: 8. Germline values: CDR1 MNHEY, CDR2 SVGEGT. There are 16 residues in the CDR3. The CDR3 DNA reads as TGTGCCAGCAGTTACTCGCCTAGCGGGGTCAGGGATGAGCAGTTCTTC. It yields the protein CASSYSPSGVRDEQFF.

A few counts support this clonotype. The chain uses TRBV4-2 and TRBJ1-1, with 8 bases lining up with TRBD1. The CDR3 has 15 residues. Germline CDR1 is LGHNA and CDR2 is YNFKEQ. Losses at the gene ends were 3 bases for V and 5 bases for J; bases not matched to a gene: 8. The DNA for the CDR3 is TGTGCCAGCAGCCAGGGGACAGGTGGATTTACTGAAGCTTTCTTT. It encodes CASSQGTGGFTEAFF.

The sample holds many counts of this clonotype. The chain recombines TRBV5-1 with TRBJ2-2; TRBD2 is a possible D gene (5 bases). The V and J ends lost 4 bases and 4 bases respectively, with 14 bases between them. Germline CDR1 and CDR2: SGHRS and YFSETQ. CDR3 length: 15 residues. CDR3 nucleotide sequence: TGCGCCAGCAGCACCGAGGGTCACCGCACCGGGGAGCTGTTTTTT. Protein sequence: CASSTEGHRTGELFF.

This rearrangement joins TRBV28 to TRBJ1-1; 7 positions agree with TRBD1. The CDR3 totals 14 residues. CDR1 is MDHEN, CDR2 SYDVKM, per germline. With V trimmed by 7 bases and J by 0 bases, 5 bases remained unmatched. CDR3 sequence (DNA): TGTGCCAGCATTACAGGGGCCATGAACACTGAAGCTTTCTTT. Translated, it gives CASITGAMNTEAFF.

This clonotype was seen only once. V gene TRBV12-3 or TRBV12-4 combines with J gene TRBJ2-5; D not resolved. The length of the CDR3 is 11 residues. Trimming took off 3 bases at V and 7 bases at J, with 6 bases between the two ends. The CDR3 protein is CASSLYVTQYF. CDR3 coding DNA: TGTGCCAGCAGTTTGTACGTGACCCAGTACTTC.

This clonotype showed up many times. V and J are TRBV5-1 and TRBJ2-3; D gene unclear. Trimming left V 3 bases short and J 3 bases short, with 8 bases between. CDR1 and CDR2 (germline): SGHRS, YFSETQ. This CDR3 spans 13 amino acids. The CDR3 region is CASSSTVTDTQYF. As DNA, the CDR3 is TGCGCCAGCAGCTCTACAGTGACAGATACGCAGTATTTT.

This clonotype was observed at least ten times. The chain is built from TRBV7-9 and TRBJ2-1; tentatively, D is TRBD1 (6 bases). Trimming removed 0 bases from V and 10 bases from J, with 16 bases in between. This CDR3 contains 15 residues. The germline V gene has CDR1 SEHNR and CDR2 FQNEAQ (reference sequence). CDR3 residues: CASSLAGTINREQFF. CDR3 coding DNA: TGTGCCAGCAGCTTAGCTGGGACAATCAACCGAGAGCAGTTCTTC.

V usage is TRBV5-1 and J usage is TRBJ2-2, with 7 bases lining up with TRBD1. The CDR3 has 17 amino acids. Germline loops: CDR1 SGHRS, CDR2 YFSETQ. V lost 2 bases to trimming and J lost 6 bases; unmatched junction nucleotides: 13. CDR3 protein: CASSFSFMAQGAGELFF. The CDR3 region has the DNA TGCGCCAGCAGCTTTTCTTTCATGGCTCAGGGGGCCGGGGAGCTGTTTTTT.

This clonotype was counted ten times or more. The chain is built from TRBV4-2 and TRBJ1-5, with 8 bases matching TRBD1. Trimming removed 4 bases from V and 0 bases from J; junction bases left unmatched: 5. The germline CDR1 and CDR2 sequences are LGHNA and YNFKEQ. This CDR3 is built from 16 residues. The CDR3 sequence is CASSPIRGPSNQPQHF. CDR3 DNA: TGTGCCAGCAGCCCAATCAGGGGGCCTAGCAATCAGCCCCAGCATTTT.

The chain is built from TRBV6-1 and TRBJ2-7; D uncertain. V lost 6 bases and J lost 0, with 15 bases in between. This CDR3 contains 15 residues. CDR1 and CDR2 from the germline V gene are MNHNS and SASEGT. This chain's CDR3 is CASRSGGTVSYEQYF. CDR3 in DNA: TGTGCCAGCAGATCCGGCGGAACCGTCTCCTACGAGCAGTACTTC.

The rearrangement links TRBV5-5 to TRBJ2-1; 10 bases agree with TRBD2. With V trimmed by 10 bases and J by 9 bases, 16 bases remained unmatched. CDR1 is SGHKS, CDR2 YYEKEE, per germline (reference sequence). CDR3 size: 15 residues. The CDR3 nucleotides read TGTGCCTCATTCTTGACTAGCGGGCATCGCGGTGAGCAGTTCTTC. Translating gives CASFLTSGHRGEQFF. Filled out from reference TRBV5-5 and TRBJ2-1, the complete variable domain reads DAGVTQSPTHLIKTRGQQVTLRCSPISGHKSVSWYQQVLGQGPQFIFQYYEKEERGRGNFPDRFSARQFPNYSSELNVNALLLGDSALYLCASFLTSGHRGEQFFGPGTRLTVL.

The genes are TRBV21-1 and TRBJ2-1; TRBD2, as called in the table, went unchecked against the DNA. TRBV21-1 is a pseudogene. The length of the CDR3 is 15 residues. The CDR3: CASSFRLAGGGEQFF. As DNA, the CDR3 is TGTGCCAGCAGCTTCCGACTAGCGGGGGGGGGTGAGCAGTTCTTC.

This chain connects TRBV5-1 to TRBJ2-3; TRBD1 matches at 8 bases. Germline V CDR1 and CDR2: SGHRS, YFSETQ. The V segment lost 0 bases and the J segment 3 bases; nucleotides outside the gene matches: 3. The CDR3 runs to 15 residues. Here the CDR3 DNA reads TGCGCCAGCAGCTTGGGGACAGGGCGGACAGATACGCAGTATTTT. This translates into CASSLGTGRTDTQYF.

The chain uses TRBV3-1 and TRBJ2-1, with 8 bases matching TRBD2. The CDR3 is 17 residues long. The germline CDR1 and CDR2 sequences are LGHDT and YNNKEL (reference sequence). After removal of 4 bases from V and 7 bases from J, the junction contained 15 bases not matched to a gene. CDR3 residues: CASSLSGEPPFFNEQFF. DNA for the CDR3: TGTGCCAGCAGCCTTAGCGGGGAACCCCCCTTCTTTAATGAGCAGTTCTTC.

A few counts support this clonotype. CDR3 sequence reads: CSVAGKAADTQYF. CDR3 in DNA: TGCAGCGTTGCCGGCAAGGCCGCAGATACGCAGTATTTT. The chain employs TRBV29-1 and TRBJ2-3; D remains unclear. Germline V gene data show CDR1 as SQVTM and CDR2 as ANQGSEA. Deletions cut 4 bases from V and 4 bases from J, with 12 bases between. This CDR3 spans 13 amino acids.